The source of this TCR beta chain is a study of shared clonotypes between healthy human individuals. Across the study: In total, the donors were two women and a few men aged 18 to 49. Three plates each covered CD4 naive and memory; CD8 naive two, CD8 memory one. Notes on the study in general: Estimated richness was generally greater in naive than memory subsets.

As to this clone: Its specificity is not known.

The protocol was immunoSEQ multiplex PCR, while the TCRdb copy is restricted to in-frame clones and leaves out a portion. The sample has around 700,000 clones; approximately 75% are singletons. The V gene's germline CDR1 is SGHRS and CDR2 YFSETQ. The V end lost 2 bases, the J end lost 6 bases, and 18 bases lay between the germline ends. The CDR3 consists of 15 residues. The material sequenced was memory CD4+ T cells sorted from blood. Subset indicated: CD45RA-negative fraction. The chain combines TRBV5-1 with TRBJ2-7, with D tentatively TRBD1 or TRBD2 (5 bases each). This clonotype originated in a woman in her twenties or thirties in good health. DNA of the CDR3: TGCGCCAGCAGCTTTTCGGGACCGGTGGTCTCCGAGCAGTACTTC. Encoded protein: CASSFSGPVVSEQYF. Based on the CDR3 plus reference TRBV5-1 and TRBJ2-7, the full variable domain is KAGVTQTPRYLIKTRGQQVTLSCSPISGHRSVSWYQQTPGQGLQFLFEYFSETQRNKGNFPGRFSGRQFSNSRSEMNVSTLELGDSALYLCASSFSGPVVSEQYFGPGTRLTVT.